One sample yielded the 20 T cell receptor beta chains listed below, sequenced in a study of response to subunit inactivated influenza vaccine. TCRdb independently ran MiXCR on the RT-PCR reads; one entry per CDR3 protein. The sample records roughly 500,000 distinct CDR3 sequences, approximately 20% being singletons. Separately, the same data were catalogued under a study of T cells expressing NK-cell markers. That study adds: Template switching by 5'RACE with UMIs generated the TCR beta cDNA.

Here the sequenced sample was CD4+ T cells sorted from PBMCs, taken roughly 12 days after vaccination. These receptors came from a man between 45 and 60 years old who received an inactivated influenza vaccine.

The chain carries TRBV3-1 and TRBJ2-4; D is unclear. The CDR3 runs to 15 residues. V shed 4 bases and J shed 3 bases, with 13 bases lying between them. In germline, CDR1 is LGHDT, CDR2 YNNKEL (reference sequence). CDR3 protein: CASSLERSSKNIQYF. CDR3 DNA sequence: TGTGCCAGCAGCCTGGAAAGGAGCAGCAAAAACATTCAGTACTTC.

The rearrangement uses TRBV28 and TRBJ1-3, with unresolved D. The germline gives CDR1 MDHEN, CDR2 SYDVKM. Trimming left V 7 bases short and J 0 bases short, with 16 bases between. This CDR3 comprises 16 residues. The CDR3 sequence is CASIRSQPSSGNTIYF. CDR3 nucleotides: TGTGCCAGCATTAGGTCGCAGCCGTCCTCTGGAAACACCATATATTTT.

The chain recombines TRBV3-1 with TRBJ2-1, with 11 bases identical to TRBD2. V lost 3 bases, J lost 7 bases, and 2 bases stayed unmatched. The CDR3 runs to 14 residues. Per the germline V gene, CDR1 is LGHDT and CDR2 is YNNKEL (reference sequence). The CDR3 nucleotides read TGTGCCAGCAGCCATAGCGGGGGGGCGAATGAGCAGTTCTTC. Its protein product is CASSHSGGANEQFF.

This clonotype was recorded many times. The chain recombines TRBV20-1 with TRBJ2-2; the D call may be TRBD1 or TRBD2 (5 bases each). This CDR3 spans 13 amino acids. The V gene's germline CDR1 is DFQATT and CDR2 SNEGSKA (reference sequence). The germline V and J ends were trimmed by 3 bases and 1 base, with 6 bases remaining between them. As DNA, the CDR3 is TGCAGTGCTAGGAGGGGGAACACCGGGGAGCTGTTTTTT. This sequence encodes CSARRGNTGELFF.

The sample holds many counts of this clonotype. The V call is TRBV20-1, the J call TRBJ1-1; D gene uncertain. The CDR3 runs to 14 residues. The germline gives CDR1 DFQATT, CDR2 SNEGSKA (reference sequence). V was pared by 3 bases and J by 2 bases, with 13 bases between. CDR3 nucleotide sequence: TGCAGTGCTAGTGGGTTCGGCGGAAACACTGAAGCTTTCTTT. It yields the protein CSASGFGGNTEAFF.

The rearrangement joins TRBV20-1 to TRBJ2-3; 7 bases are a match to TRBD2. The CDR3 has 14 amino acids. V dropped 3 bases and J dropped 1; count of bases not matched to a gene: 4. Per germline, CDR1 DFQATT and CDR2 SNEGSKA (reference sequence). CDR3 bases: TGCAGTGCTAGTTTCAGCGGGGGCACAGATACGCAGTATTTT. Amino acids: CSASFSGGTDTQYF.

V and J are TRBV24-1 and TRBJ2-5; D remains ambiguous. Germline V gene sequence: CDR1 KGHDR, CDR2 SFDVKD. V lost 4 bases and J lost 5, with 16 bases in between. The CDR3 extends over 15 amino acids. In nucleotides, the CDR3 is TGTGCCACCAGTGACCCTGTCCGAGGCGCGGAGACCCAGTACTTC. It is translated as CATSDPVRGAETQYF.

CDR3 bases: TGTGCCAGCATCCCCGGGAGTAACACCGGGGAGCTGTTTTTT. This encodes CASIPGSNTGELFF. The gene calls are TRBV7-2 and TRBJ2-2, with D tentatively TRBD2 (6 bases). Per the germline V gene, CDR1 is SGHTA and CDR2 is FQGNSA. V lost 7 bases and J 2 bases, leaving 11 bases between the germline ends. This CDR3 has 14 amino acids. Based on the CDR3 plus reference TRBV7-2 and TRBJ2-2, the full variable domain is GAGVSQSPSNKVTEKGKDVELRCDPISGHTALYWYRQSLGQGLEFLIYFQGNSAPDKSGLPSDRFSAERTGGSVSTLTIQRTQQEDSAVYLCASIPGSNTGELFFGEGSRLTVL.

This chain joins TRBV4-1 and TRBJ1-1; D ambiguous. The CDR3 length is 14 residues. The V end was cut by 1 base, the J end by 0 bases, with 6 bases between. The V gene's germline CDR1 is MGHRA and CDR2 YSYEKL. The CDR3 sequence is CASSQVQMNTEAFF. CDR3 nucleotides: TGCGCCAGCAGCCAAGTACAGATGAACACTGAAGCTTTCTTT.

About this clonotype: With a much larger clone just one base away, this may be a read error. The CDR3 DNA is TGTTCCAGCAGCGTTAGGGGGGATACGCAGTATTTT. As protein: CSSSVRGDTQYF. V usage is TRBV9 and J usage is TRBJ2-3, with D possibly matching TRBD1 (6 bases). CDR1 SGDLS and CDR2 YYNGEE come from the germline V gene. The CDR3 consists of 12 residues.

The genes are TRBV12-3 or TRBV12-4 and TRBJ2-7; 11 nucleotides align to TRBD2. The CDR3 is 15 residues long. J was trimmed by 2 bases and V by 5 bases; bases with no gene match: 5. CDR3 protein: CASSPLAGGTYEQYF. As DNA, the CDR3 is TGTGCCAGCAGTCCTCTAGCGGGGGGAACCTACGAGCAGTACTTC.

This clonotype appeared many times. The chain links TRBV2 to TRBJ1-1, with D possibly TRBD1 on 6 matching bases. Trimming pared 6 bases from V and 1 base from J, leaving 9 bases between. This CDR3 is built from 13 residues. CDR1 is SNHLY, CDR2 FYNNEI, per germline. This chain's CDR3 is CASREQGNTEAFF. CDR3 DNA: TGTGCCAGCAGGGAACAGGGGAACACTGAAGCTTTCTTT.

This clonotype appeared many times. The chain couples TRBV7-9 to TRBJ1-2; D is unclear. The CDR3 is 12 residues long. Germline loops: CDR1 SEHNR, CDR2 FQNEAQ (reference sequence). With 5 bases removed from V and 5 bases from J, the gap between germline ends came to 9 bases. CDR3 nucleotide sequence: TGTGCCAGCAGCGCCGGGTCGTATGGCTACACCTTC. This gives the protein CASSAGSYGYTF.

The chain joins TRBV12-3 or TRBV12-4 to TRBJ2-1; D uncertain. Trimming stripped 4 bases from V and 5 bases from J, with 9 bases between. This CDR3 comprises 13 residues. CDR3 DNA: TGTGCCAGCAGTTCCTCACAGAACAATGAGCAGTTCTTC. It encodes CASSSSQNNEQFF.

This clonotype has at least ten counts. J is TRBJ2-1 and V is TRBV4-2; D is undetermined. The CDR3 extends over 15 amino acids. From germline, CDR1 is LGHNA and CDR2 YNFKEQ. The V end was cut by 4 bases, the J end by 2 bases, with 12 bases between. CDR3 bases: TGTGCCAGCAGCCTCGGAACGAGCCCCTACAATGAGCAGTTCTTC. It yields the protein CASSLGTSPYNEQFF.

CDR3 nucleotides: TGTGCCAGCAGCTTAGCTTGGTCTAGCGGGGGGACCTACAATGAGCAGTTCTTC. Protein product: CASSLAWSSGGTYNEQFF. V usage is TRBV7-2 and J usage is TRBJ2-1, with 11 nucleotides matching TRBD2. The CDR3 is 18 amino acids. The ends lost 0 bases at V and 2 bases at J; junction bases unmatched: 6. The germline CDR1 and CDR2 sequences are SGHTA and FQGNSA.

The chain recombines TRBV20-1 with TRBJ2-7; 8 nucleotides align to TRBD2. Germline V lookup: CDR1 DFQATT, CDR2 SNEGSKA (reference sequence). This CDR3 has 19 amino acids. V gave up 6 bases and J gave up 2 bases; unmatched junction bases: 24. CDR3 sequence: CSATNRITSGRTFAYEQYF. CDR3 sequence (DNA): TGCAGTGCAACAAACCGGATCACTAGCGGCCGGACATTCGCCTACGAGCAGTACTTC.

The CDR3 loop reads CASSLRLAGGDEQFF. CDR3 nucleotides: TGCGCCAGCAGCTTGCGCCTAGCGGGTGGAGATGAGCAGTTCTTC. The gene calls are TRBV5-1 and TRBJ2-1; 8 nucleotides agree with TRBD2. The V gene end was trimmed by 1 base and the J gene end by 8 bases; junction bases not matched to a gene: 8. Germline V gene sequence: CDR1 SGHRS, CDR2 YFSETQ. The CDR3 runs 15 residues.

The rearrangement links TRBV11-2 to TRBJ2-1, with 14 positions matching TRBD2. Germline V CDR1 and CDR2: SGHAT, FQNNGV. This CDR3 has 21 residues. V gave up 3 bases and J gave up 0 bases; unmatched junction bases: 13. CDR3 loop: CASSFDRRLAGGGDSYNEQFF. DNA of the CDR3: TGTGCCAGCAGCTTCGACCGGCGACTAGCGGGGGGGGGTGACTCCTACAATGAGCAGTTCTTC. The whole variable domain, filled in from reference TRBV11-2 and TRBJ2-1, reads EAGVAQSPRYKIIEKRQSVAFWCNPISGHATLYWYQQILGQGPKLLIQFQNNGVVDDSQLPKDRFSAERLKGVDSTLKIQPAKLEDSAVYLCASSFDRRLAGGGDSYNEQFFGPGTRLTVL.

The rearrangement uses TRBV21-1 and TRBJ2-3; the DNA was not compared with TRBD1, the D call given in the table. TRBV21-1 is a recognized pseudogene. CDR3 length: 14 amino acids. The CDR3 loop is CASSGQDPGDTQYF. The CDR3 coding sequence is TGTGCCAGCAGCGGACAGGACCCGGGAGATACGCAGTATTTT.